This TCR beta chain is from a study of blood T cell repertoires in COVID-19 (dated by TCRdb to 2020 to 2022). Turning to the overall study: Collaborator samples came from the United States, Italy and Spain and covered acute and convalescent phases of COVID-19. The dataset comprised deeply sampled blood TCRbeta repertoires from subjects exposed to, actively infected with, or recovered from COVID-19. Samples were obtained from the ongoing ImmuneRACE study (first 160 participants) and from roughly 1,300 subjects provided by 6 global collaborators. The prospective study material was composed of cDNA or gDNA derived from T cells, B-cell-depleted T cells, or PBMCs. A freely available public database, intended as a resource for researchers studying the immune response to SARS-CoV-2, is where the repertoires were released. Where HLA class I and class II types were available, the types were taken from metadata supplied by the sample provider, not from assay-based typing. The sample metadata nearly always contained a de-identified subject ID, COVID-19 status, age in years and sex.

About this clone: This clone's antigen is unknown. No base quality information exists; no much larger clone differs at one position.

TCRbeta CDR3 regions were amplified from genomic DNA using the immunoSEQ Assay, a bias-controlled multiplex PCR. In the authors' own workflow: Within the assay, amplification of reference gene primers was used to estimate how many nucleated cells each sample contained. Sequence reads were collapsed and filtered to measure the absolute abundance of every unique TCRbeta CDR3 rearrangement. Productive Simpson clonality was computed per sample as the square root of Simpson's diversity index over productive rearrangements. TCRdb re-hosts the immuneACCESS table, in-frame sequences only. Its copies lack some clones; in the studies checked, an unresolved V gene accounts for under half of them, and the cause for the rest is not known. V and J calls and clone size are those listed in that table; D and trimming were worked out from the DNA. The sample table shows around 420,000 clones, and 70% to 90% are seen once. Clones ranked in the top ten supply over 2% of the sample.

Participants in the prospective study were aged roughly 18 to 89 years, lived in more than 20 United States geographic areas, and enrolled through a virtual design. To assign participants to cohorts, the prospective study relied on clinical history that participants themselves reported in a screening survey and a study questionnaire. In the prospective study, mobile phlebotomists collected whole blood, serum and a nasopharyngeal or oropharyngeal swab from each participant. Additional blood draws and questionnaires over an approximately 2-month period could optionally be provided by prospective study participants. Before DNA extraction, blood samples from the prospective study were shipped at room temperature or frozen. The study at large found these results: The quantity of clinical and demographic metadata differed by source and by participant and was supplied without curation.

Reading the germline V gene gives CDR1 SNHLY and CDR2 FYNNEI. The CDR3 has 14 amino acids, counting the end cysteine and phenylalanine. Of all the DNA, just the CDR3 is kept, 42 bases in frame from base 1. V drops 8 bases and J drops 3 bases, leaving 17 bases in between. The clonotype was recovered from a woman aged 40 to 50 with acute COVID-19. Recombination joined TRBV2 with TRBJ2-7, with a tentative D gene TRBD1 over 6 matching bases. The sequenced sample was PBMCs or T cells enriched from blood (not recorded which). The DNA reads as follows: TGTGCCAGCCGGGCAGGAGGACAGAACTACGAGCAGTACTTC. It translates to CASRAGGQNYEQYF.